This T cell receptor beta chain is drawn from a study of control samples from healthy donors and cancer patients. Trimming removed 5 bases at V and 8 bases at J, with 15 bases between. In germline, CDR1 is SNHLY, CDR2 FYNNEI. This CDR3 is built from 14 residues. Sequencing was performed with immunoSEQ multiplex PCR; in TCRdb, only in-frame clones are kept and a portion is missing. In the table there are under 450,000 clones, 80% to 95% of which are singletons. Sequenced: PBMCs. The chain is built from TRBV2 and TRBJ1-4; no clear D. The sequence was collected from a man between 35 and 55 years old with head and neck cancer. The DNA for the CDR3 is TGTGCCAGCAGTCGGGAACGATTGACAGAAAAACTGTTTTTT. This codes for CASSRERLTEKLFF. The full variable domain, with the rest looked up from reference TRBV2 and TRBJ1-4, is EPEVTQTPSHQVTQMGQEVILRCVPISNHLYFYWYRQILGQKVEFLVSFYNNEISEKSEIFDDQFSVERPDGSNFTLKIRSTKLEDSAMYFCASSRERLTEKLFFGSGTQLSVL.